This entry describes one T cell receptor (beta chain). Antigen unknown. The data originate from a study of OX40 agonist ivuxolimab in advanced cancers. Overall study: Across the patients, intravenous ivuxolimab was delivered every 2 weeks at 0.01 to 10 mg/kg. At under 85% male, the cohort had a mean age of roughly 60 years, ranging from roughly 20 to 90.

Study observations and caveats: Low levels of normalized T-cell clonal expansion also appeared in some nonresponders.

TCRdb's table, derived via immunoSEQ multiplex PCR, lists solely in-frame clones and lacks some. Of under 80,000 clones listed, roughly 90% are singletons. Material: CD4+ or CD8+ T cells sorted from blood, obtained in a trial of the OX40 agonist ivuxolimab. The origin of this receptor is an adult with an advanced solid tumor such as melanoma, head and neck, liver or kidney cancer.

CDR3 in amino acids: CAIREGAGMNTEAFF. The CDR3 DNA sequence: TGTGCCATCAGAGAGGGGGCAGGGATGAACACTGAAGCTTTCTTT. The chain joins TRBV10-3 to TRBJ1-1; 7 nucleotides match TRBD1. Germline lookup yields CDR1 ENHRY and CDR2 SYGVKD. J was trimmed by 0 bases and V by 6 bases; bases with no gene match: 7. The CDR3 is 15 residues long.